The clone carrying this T cell receptor beta chain was found a few times. The antigen remains unidentified. This specimen comes from a study of T cells in localized non-small cell lung cancer. The CDR3 runs 14 residues. The germline V gene has CDR1 GTSNPN and CDR2 SVGIG (reference sequence). Trimming shortened V by 0 bases and J by 4 bases, and 12 bases separated the two germline ends. Assay used: immunoSEQ multiplex PCR; TCRdb lists only in-frame clones, some missing. The data show a few thousand clones, with 20% to 25% seen just once and roughly 5.6% held by the top ten. Regarding the study as a whole: Heterogeneity is still possible, as just one tumor region was sequenced. Uninvolved adjacent lung showed higher T cell clonality than tumor.

This chain joins TRBV30 and TRBJ1-1, with TRBD1 as a possible D gene (6 bases). The sequences come from lung tumor tissue, collected before any cancer treatment. The source is a female donor over 55 with stage I lung adenocarcinoma. The CDR3 spells CAWSVWGRGTEAFF. The DNA of the CDR3 is TGTGCCTGGAGTGTTTGGGGGCGGGGCACTGAAGCTTTCTTT.